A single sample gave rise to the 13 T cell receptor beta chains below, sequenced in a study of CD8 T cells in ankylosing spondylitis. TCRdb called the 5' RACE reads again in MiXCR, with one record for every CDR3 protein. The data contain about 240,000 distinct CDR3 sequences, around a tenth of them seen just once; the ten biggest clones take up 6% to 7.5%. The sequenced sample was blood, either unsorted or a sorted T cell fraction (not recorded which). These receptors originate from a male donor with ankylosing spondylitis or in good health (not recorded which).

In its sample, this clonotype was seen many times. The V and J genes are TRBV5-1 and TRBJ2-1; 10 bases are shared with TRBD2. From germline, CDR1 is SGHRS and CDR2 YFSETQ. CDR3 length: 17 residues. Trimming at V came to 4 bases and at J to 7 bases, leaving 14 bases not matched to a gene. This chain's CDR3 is CASSPDGGLASWNEQFF. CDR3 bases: TGCGCCAGCAGCCCCGATGGGGGACTAGCGAGTTGGAATGAGCAGTTCTTC.

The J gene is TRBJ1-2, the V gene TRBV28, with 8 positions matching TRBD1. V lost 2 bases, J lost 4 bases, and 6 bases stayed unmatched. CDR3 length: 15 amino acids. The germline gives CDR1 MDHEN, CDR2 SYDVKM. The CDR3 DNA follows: TGTGCCAGCAGTTTACCCGGGACAGGAGCCTATGGCTACACCTTC. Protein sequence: CASSLPGTGAYGYTF.

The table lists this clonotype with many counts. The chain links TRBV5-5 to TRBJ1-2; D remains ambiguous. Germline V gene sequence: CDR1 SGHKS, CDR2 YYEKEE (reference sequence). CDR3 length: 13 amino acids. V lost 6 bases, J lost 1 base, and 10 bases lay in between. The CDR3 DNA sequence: TGTGCCAGCACCTCGTCCGATAACTATGGCTACACCTTC. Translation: CASTSSDNYGYTF. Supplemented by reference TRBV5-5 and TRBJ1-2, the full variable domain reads DAGVTQSPTHLIKTRGQQVTLRCSPISGHKSVSWYQQVLGQGPQFIFQYYEKEERGRGNFPDRFSARQFPNYSSELNVNALLLGDSALYLCASTSSDNYGYTFGSGTRLTVV.

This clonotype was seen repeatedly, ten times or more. The CDR3 loop reads CSASLGLNYGYTF. The DNA for the CDR3 is TGCAGTGCTAGCCTGGGCTTGAACTATGGCTACACCTTC. The genes are TRBV20-1 and TRBJ1-2, with no clear D. The CDR3 consists of 13 residues. In germline, CDR1 is DFQATT, CDR2 SNEGSKA (reference sequence). V shed 3 bases and J shed 2 bases, with 10 bases lying between them.

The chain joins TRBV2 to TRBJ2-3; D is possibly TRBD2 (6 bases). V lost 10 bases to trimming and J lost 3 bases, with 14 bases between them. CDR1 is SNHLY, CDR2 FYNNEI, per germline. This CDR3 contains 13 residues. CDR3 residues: CATRGGMTDTQYF. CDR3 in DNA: TGTGCCACGCGTGGCGGGATGACAGATACGCAGTATTTT.

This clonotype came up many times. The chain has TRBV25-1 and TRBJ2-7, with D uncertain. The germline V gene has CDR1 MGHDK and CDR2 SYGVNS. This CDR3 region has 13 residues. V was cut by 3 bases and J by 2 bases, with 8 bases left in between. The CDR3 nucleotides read TGTGCCAGCAGTGACGCCGGAACCTACGAGCAGTACTTC. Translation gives CASSDAGTYEQYF.

CDR3 region: CASSQADRGVQPQHF. The CDR3 region has the DNA TGCGCCAGCAGCCAAGCTGACAGGGGTGTTCAGCCCCAGCATTTT. The genes are TRBV4-1 and TRBJ1-5; the match to TRBD1 covers 8 bases. The CDR3 consists of 15 residues. Germline V gene sequence: CDR1 MGHRA, CDR2 YSYEKL. The V gene end was trimmed by 1 base and the J gene end by 6 bases; junction bases not matched to a gene: 5.

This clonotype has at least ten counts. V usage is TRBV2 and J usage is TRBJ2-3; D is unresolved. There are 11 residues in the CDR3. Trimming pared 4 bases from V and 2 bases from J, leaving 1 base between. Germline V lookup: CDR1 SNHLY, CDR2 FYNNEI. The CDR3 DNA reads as TGTGCCAGCAGTGCCACAGATACGCAGTATTTT. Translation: CASSATDTQYF.

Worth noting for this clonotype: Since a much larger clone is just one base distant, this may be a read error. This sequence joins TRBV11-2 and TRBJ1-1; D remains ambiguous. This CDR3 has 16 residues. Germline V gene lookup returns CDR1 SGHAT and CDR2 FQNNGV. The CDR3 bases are TGTGCCAGCAGCATAGAGTGGCGGGAATTGGTCACTAAAGCTTTCTTT. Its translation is CASSIEWRELVTKAFF.

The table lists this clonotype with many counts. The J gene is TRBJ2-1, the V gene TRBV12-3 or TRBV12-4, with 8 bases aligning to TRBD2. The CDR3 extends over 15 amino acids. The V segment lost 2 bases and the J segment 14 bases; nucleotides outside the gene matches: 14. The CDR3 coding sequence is TGTGCCAGCAGTTTAATCGGGGGGGCTAGAGATGGGAAGTTCTTC. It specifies CASSLIGGARDGKFF.

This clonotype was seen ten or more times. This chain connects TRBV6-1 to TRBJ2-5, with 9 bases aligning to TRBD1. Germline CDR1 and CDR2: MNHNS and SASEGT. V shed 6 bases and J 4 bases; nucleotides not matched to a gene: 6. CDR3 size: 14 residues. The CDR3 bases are TGTGCCAGCAGACCCCCGACAGGGGGAGAGACCCAGTACTTC. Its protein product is CASRPPTGGETQYF.

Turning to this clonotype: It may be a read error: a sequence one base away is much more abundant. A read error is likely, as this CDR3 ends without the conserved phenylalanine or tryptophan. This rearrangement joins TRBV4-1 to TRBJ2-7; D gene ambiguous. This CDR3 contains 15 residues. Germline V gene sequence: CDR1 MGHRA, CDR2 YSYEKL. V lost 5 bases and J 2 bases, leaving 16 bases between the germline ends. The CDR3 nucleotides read TGCGCCAGCAGCTTAACCGTATCGTGGACCTACGAGCAGTACATC. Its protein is CASSLTVSWTYEQYI.

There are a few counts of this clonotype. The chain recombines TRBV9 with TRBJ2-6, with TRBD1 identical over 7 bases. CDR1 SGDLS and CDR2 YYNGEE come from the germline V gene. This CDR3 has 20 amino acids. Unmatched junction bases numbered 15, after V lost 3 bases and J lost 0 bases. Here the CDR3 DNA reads TGTGCCAGCAGCGAACAACCTAGGACAGGCACCCTCTCTGGGGCCAACGTCCTGACTTTC. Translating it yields CASSEQPRTGTLSGANVLTF.